The 14 T cell receptor beta chains below all came from one sample that was sequenced in a study of a mutant IDH1 vaccine in newly diagnosed glioma. The time point: baseline, week 1 (first vaccination visit). The sample's treatment: pre-vaccination baseline after standard-of-care therapy. This table comes from immunoSEQ multiplex PCR, and its TCRdb copy is limited to in-frame clones, with some not included. Of approximately 92,000 clones in the sample, 80% are singletons; the top ten hold less than 9.5%. The sequencing used PBMCs, collected from a glioma patient treated with radiotherapy, temozolomide or both. These receptors all stem from a man aged 40-55 years with glioma.

The genes are TRBV5-4 and TRBJ2-4, with TRBD1 matching 10 bases. Germline CDR1 reads SGHNT; CDR2 reads YYREEE (reference sequence). V shed 0 bases and J 0 bases; nucleotides not matched to a gene: 9. The CDR3 runs 19 residues. The CDR3 DNA reads TGTGCCAGCAGCTTGGCCGTTGGGACAGGGGTGATAGCCAAAAACATTCAGTACTTC. Its protein product is CASSLAVGTGVIAKNIQYF.

The chain is built from TRBV7-2 and TRBJ1-5; D not certain. The germline V gene encodes CDR1 SGHTA and CDR2 FQGNSA. CDR3 length: 10 residues. The V gene lost 3 bases and the J gene lost 10 bases, with 4 bases spanning the gap. For the CDR3, the DNA is TGTGCCAGCAGCTTGTCCCCCCAGCATTTT. Its protein is CASSLSPQHF. The variable domain in full, completed from reference TRBV7-2 and TRBJ1-5, reads GAGVSQSPSNKVTEKGKDVELRCDPISGHTALYWYRQSLGQGLEFLIYFQGNSAPDKSGLPSDRFSAERTGGSVSTLTIQRTQQEDSAVYLCASSLSPQHFGDGTRLSIL.

The rearrangement uses TRBV30 and TRBJ1-6; the D gene is possibly TRBD1 (5 bases). The CDR3 extends over 16 amino acids. V was trimmed by 0 bases and J by 9 bases, leaving 18 bases between them. Germline V gives CDR1 GTSNPN, CDR2 SVGIG (reference sequence). Here the CDR3 DNA reads TGTGCCTGGAGTGTACTGGGCAGGGTTGTAAGTTCACCCCTCCACTTT. It encodes CAWSVLGRVVSSPLHF.

J is TRBJ2-1 and V is TRBV10-2; 15 bases fit TRBD2. Germline assignment: CDR1 WSHSY and CDR2 SAAADI. The CDR3 consists of 19 residues. The ends lost 5 bases at V and 0 bases at J; junction bases unmatched: 8. DNA of the CDR3: TGCGCCAGCAGTTCTCCTGGACTAGCGGGGGGGATCTCCTACAATGAGCAGTTCTTC. Encoded protein: CASSSPGLAGGISYNEQFF.

This clone showed up just a few times. The J gene is TRBJ1-5, the V gene TRBV5-1; possible D gene TRBD1, 6 bases. From germline, CDR1 is SGHRS and CDR2 YFSETQ. V was cut by 4 bases and J by 4 bases, with 15 bases left in between. The CDR3 is made up of 15 amino acids. In DNA, the CDR3 is TGCGCCAGCAGCCTGGCCGGACAGAAAAATCAGCCCCAGCATTTT. It translates to CASSLAGQKNQPQHF.

The CDR3 loop reads CASLNPGGRETQYF. The CDR3 DNA is TGTGCCAGCCTTAACCCAGGGGGCAGAGAGACCCAGTACTTC. This chain links TRBV2 with TRBJ2-5; TRBD1 aligns across 8 bases. This CDR3 is built from 14 residues. CDR1 is SNHLY, CDR2 FYNNEI, per germline. J lost 4 bases, V lost 8 bases, and 9 bases had no gene match.

This chain connects TRBV12-5 to TRBJ2-1; 9 bases line up with TRBD2. The trim removed 2 bases at V and 4 bases at J, leaving 6 bases unmatched. The CDR3 length is 16 residues. Germline CDR1 is LGHNT and CDR2 is FRNRAP. The CDR3, as DNA: TGTGCTAGTGGTTTGCCGCGGGGGGGCCGATACAATGAGCAGTTCTTC. It is translated as CASGLPRGGRYNEQFF.

The rearrangement joins TRBV30 to TRBJ2-1; D remains ambiguous. CDR3 length: 13 amino acids. Germline assignment: CDR1 GTSNPN and CDR2 SVGIG (reference sequence). V was shortened by 1 base and J by 5 bases, with 9 bases between the two germline ends. CDR3 DNA: TGTGCCTGGAGTGCCCACTTGGACAATGAGCAGTTCTTC. This gives the protein CAWSAHLDNEQFF.

The chain uses TRBV5-1 and TRBJ2-1; 9 bases line up with TRBD2. The germline CDR1 and CDR2 sequences are SGHRS and YFSETQ. Trimming cost V 0 bases and J 3 bases; bases outside gene matches: 7. CDR3 length equals 17 residues. This CDR3 is CASSLGGTSPFYNEQFF. CDR3 nucleotides: TGCGCCAGCAGCTTGGGTGGGACTAGCCCGTTCTACAATGAGCAGTTCTTC.

V gene TRBV19 combines with J gene TRBJ1-6; D unclear. The CDR3 consists of 15 residues. The ends were cut back, 9 bases at V and 2 bases at J, with 14 bases in the middle. Germline assignment: CDR1 LNHDA and CDR2 SQIVND (reference sequence). The CDR3 sequence is CASNGLTTYNSPLHF. The CDR3, as DNA: TGTGCCAGCAACGGGCTCACCACCTATAATTCACCCCTCCACTTT.

This chain connects TRBV2 to TRBJ1-5, with TRBD1 identical over 7 bases. V gave up 7 bases and J gave up 6 bases; unmatched junction bases: 15. The CDR3 spans 16 residues. Per the germline V gene, CDR1 is SNHLY and CDR2 is FYNNEI. The CDR3 DNA follows: TGTGCCAGCAATACACCTCGCCAGGGGGACGGTCAGCCCCAGCATTTT. Translated, it gives CASNTPRQGDGQPQHF.

CDR3 in amino acids: CASSLEDRMNTEAFF. For the CDR3, the DNA is TGCGCCAGCAGCTTGGAAGACAGAATGAACACTGAAGCTTTCTTT. The genes are TRBV5-1 and TRBJ1-1, with a possible D match to TRBD1 (5 bases). Trimming pared 0 bases from V and 0 bases from J, leaving 9 bases between. The CDR3 runs to 15 residues. Germline-derived CDR1 and CDR2 are SGHRS and YFSETQ.

The V call is TRBV30, the J call TRBJ2-3; possibly TRBD1 for D (6 bases). Germline V lookup: CDR1 GTSNPN, CDR2 SVGIG (reference sequence). Trimming took 1 base from V and 0 from J, leaving 11 bases between them. The CDR3 is made up of 15 amino acids. CDR3 loop: CAWSEGHLSTDTQYF. The DNA of the CDR3 is TGTGCCTGGAGTGAGGGACACCTTAGCACAGATACGCAGTATTTT.

This chain connects TRBV7-9 to TRBJ1-4; D is perhaps TRBD1 (5 bases). Trimming removed 5 bases from V and 6 bases from J, with 16 bases in between. Germline V gene sequence: CDR1 SEHNR, CDR2 FQNEAQ (reference sequence). The CDR3 sequence is 15 residues long. The CDR3, as DNA: TGTGCCAGCAGCCCAGATGGAAGGGACGATGAAAAACTGTTTTTT. It specifies CASSPDGRDDEKLFF.